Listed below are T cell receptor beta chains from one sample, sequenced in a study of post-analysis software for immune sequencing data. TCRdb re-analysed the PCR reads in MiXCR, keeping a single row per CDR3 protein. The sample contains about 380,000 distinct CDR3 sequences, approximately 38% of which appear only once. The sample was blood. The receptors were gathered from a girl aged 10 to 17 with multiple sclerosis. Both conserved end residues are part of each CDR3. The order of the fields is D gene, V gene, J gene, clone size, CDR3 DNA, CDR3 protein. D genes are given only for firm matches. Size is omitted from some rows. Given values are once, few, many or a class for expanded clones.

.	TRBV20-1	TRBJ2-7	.	TGCAGTGCTAGTAGACCTCAAGGGGGATCCCAATACGAGCAGTACTTC	CSASRPQGGSQYEQYF
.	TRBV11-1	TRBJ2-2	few	TGTGCCAGCAGCTTAGCGCTACAGGGATCCGGGGAGCTGTTTTTT	CASSLALQGSGELFF
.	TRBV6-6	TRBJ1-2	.	TGTGCCAGCAGTGCCGACTACGGCTACACCTTC	CASSADYGYTF
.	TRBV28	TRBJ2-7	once	TGTGCCAGCTGGGCCAGGCCCTACGAGCAGTACTTC	CASWARPYEQYF
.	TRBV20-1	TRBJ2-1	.	TGCAGTGCTAGAGAAAGGCGGGGCTTCTCCTACAATGAGCAGTTCTTC	CSARERRGFSYNEQFF
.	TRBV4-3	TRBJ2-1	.	TGCGCCAGCAGCCTAGGAGAACGGGGGGCGAATGAGCAGTTCTTC	CASSLGERGANEQFF
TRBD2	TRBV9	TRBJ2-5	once	TGTGCCAGCAGCGTAGGAGGTAGCGGGGGAGAGACCCAGTACTTC	CASSVGGSGGETQYF
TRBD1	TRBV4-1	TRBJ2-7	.	TGCGCCGGCAGCCATGCACTAGGGGACAGGGCACACGAGCAGTACTTC	CAGSHALGDRAHEQYF
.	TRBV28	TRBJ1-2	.	TGTGCCAGCAGCTGGGGGACCGAAACGTATGGCTACACCTTC	CASSWGTETYGYTF
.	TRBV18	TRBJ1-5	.	TGTGCCAGCTCACCCTCGGGGAGGAGCCTTGGCAATCAGCCCCAGCATTTT	CASSPSGRSLGNQPQHF
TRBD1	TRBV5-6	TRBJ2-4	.	TGTGCCAGCAGCGGGGACAGGGGGTCCAAAAACATTCAGTACTTC	CASSGDRGSKNIQYF
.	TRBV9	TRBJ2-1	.	TGTGCCAGCAGCGCCAGGGGTCCATACAATGAGCAGTTCTTC	CASSARGPYNEQFF
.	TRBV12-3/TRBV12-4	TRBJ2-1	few	TGTGCCAGCAGTCTCCCGCTAGCGCACTACTACAATGAGCAGTTCTTC	CASSLPLAHYYNEQFF
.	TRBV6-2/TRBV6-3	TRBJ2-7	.	TGTGTCAGCAGTAAATTGACAGACACCTACGAGCAGTACTTC	CVSSKLTDTYEQYF
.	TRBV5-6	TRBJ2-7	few	TGTGCCAGTAAACAGTCGGACAGTTACCACGAGCAGTACTTC	CASKQSDSYHEQYF
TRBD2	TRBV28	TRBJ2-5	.	TGTGCCAGCAGTTTATGGGCTAGCGGGGGCTCGGTGACCCAGTACTTC	CASSLWASGGSVTQYF
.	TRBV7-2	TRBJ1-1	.	TGTGCCAGCAGCCAGCAGAGGAACACTGAAGCTTTCTTT	CASSQQRNTEAFF
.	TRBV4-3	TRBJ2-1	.	TGCGCCAGCAGCCAAGATCTTATGGTTGCAGCCTACAATGAGCAGTTCTTC	CASSQDLMVAAYNEQFF
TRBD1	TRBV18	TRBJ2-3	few	TGTGCCAGCTCACCAACAGGGGGGGACAGGGCCACAGATACGCAGTATTTT	CASSPTGGDRATDTQYF
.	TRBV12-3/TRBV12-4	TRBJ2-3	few	TGTGCCAGCAGTACCCGGGGCCCGGTAGATACGCAGTATTTT	CASSTRGPVDTQYF
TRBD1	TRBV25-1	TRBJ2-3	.	TGTGCCAGCAGGCCGGGACAGGCTGTAGGAGATACGCAGTATTTT	CASRPGQAVGDTQYF
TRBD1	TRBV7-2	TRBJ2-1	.	TGTGCCGGCACCACGGGACAGGGGGACTACAATGAGCAGTTCTTC	CAGTTGQGDYNEQFF
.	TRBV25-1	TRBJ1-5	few	TGTGCCAGCAGTGAGGACGAGTTACAGCCCCAGCATTTT	CASSEDELQPQHF
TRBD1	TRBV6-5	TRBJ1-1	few	TGTGCCAGCAGTCCCGGGACAGTGAACACTGAAGCTTTCTTT	CASSPGTVNTEAFF
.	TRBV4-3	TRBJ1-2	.	TGCGCCAGCAGCCAAGAAAGGCTTAACTATGGCTACACCTTC	CASSQERLNYGYTF
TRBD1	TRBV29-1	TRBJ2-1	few	TGCAGCGCTTTAACCGGGACAGGGGTCAATGAGCAGTTCTTC	CSALTGTGVNEQFF
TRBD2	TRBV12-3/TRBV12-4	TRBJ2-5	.	TGTGCCAGCAGTCCCCGACTAGCGGGGGGCGGAGAGACCCAGTACTTC	CASSPRLAGGGETQYF
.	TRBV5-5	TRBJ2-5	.	TGTGCCAGCCAGCGAGGCGAACGTCTCCCAGGGGAGACCCAGTACTTC	CASQRGERLPGETQYF
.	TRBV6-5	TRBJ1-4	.	TGTGCCAGCACCCGAGGGGGACCAACTACTAGCGAAAAACTGTTTTTT	CASTRGGPTTSEKLFF
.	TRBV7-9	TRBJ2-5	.	TGTGCCGGCAGCACAATCGGCGTTGGGCCCGGGCGGGAGACCCAGTACTTC	CAGSTIGVGPGRETQYF
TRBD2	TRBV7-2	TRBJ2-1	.	TGTGCCAGCCGGTCCCAGCCCCTAGCGGGTTCAGACAATGAGCAGTTCTTC	CASRSQPLAGSDNEQFF
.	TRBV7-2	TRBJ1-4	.	TGTGCCAGCAGCTTAGTAGGGAAAGGAGAAAAACTGTTTTTT	CASSLVGKGEKLFF
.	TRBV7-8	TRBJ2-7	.	TGTGCCAGCAGCTATCCCATGACCTTCTCCTACTACGAGCAGTACTTC	CASSYPMTFSYYEQYF
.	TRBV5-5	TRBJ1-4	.	TGTGCCAGCAGCTTGGAAGGCAGGTCGACTAATGAAAAACTGTTTTTT	CASSLEGRSTNEKLFF
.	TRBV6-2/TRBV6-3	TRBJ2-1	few	TGTGCCAGCAGTTACAGGGCCCCTTCCTACAATGAGCAGTTCTTC	CASSYRAPSYNEQFF
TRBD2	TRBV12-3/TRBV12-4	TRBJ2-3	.	TGTGCCAGCAGTTCGTCTAGCGGGGTGGGGTTGGATACGCAGTATTTT	CASSSSSGVGLDTQYF
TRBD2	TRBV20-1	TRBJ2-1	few	TGCAGTGCACCCGCGGGAGATAACAATGATGAGCAGTTCTTC	CSAPAGDNNDEQFF
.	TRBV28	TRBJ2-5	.	TGTGCCAGCGGCGGCGCGAGTTACCAAAAGACCCAGTACTTC	CASGGASYQKTQYF
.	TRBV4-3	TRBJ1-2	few	TGCGCCAGCAGCCAAGGGGCCCCGGCTGGCTATGGCTACACCTTC	CASSQGAPAGYGYTF
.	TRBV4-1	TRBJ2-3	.	TGCGCCAGCAACCAAGATAGTCCGGGGGGCACTGCAGATACGCAGTATTTT	CASNQDSPGGTADTQYF
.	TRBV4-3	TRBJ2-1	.	TGCGCCAGCAGCCACCAACACTTGAGCTCCTACAATGAGCAGTTCTTC	CASSHQHLSSYNEQFF
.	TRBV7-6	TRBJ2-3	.	TGTGCCAGCAGCTTACGTGGCGGGACTAGCACAGATACGCAGTATTTT	CASSLRGGTSTDTQYF
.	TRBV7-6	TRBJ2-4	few	TGTGCCAGCAGCTCAGGGCCTTTTCGTGGGGCCAAAAACATTCAGTACTTC	CASSSGPFRGAKNIQYF
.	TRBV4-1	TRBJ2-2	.	TGCGCCAGCAGCCAAGAAGGGGGGGCCATCACCGGGGAGCTGTTTTTT	CASSQEGGAITGELFF
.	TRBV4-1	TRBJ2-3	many	TGCGCCAGCAGCCAAGGAGGGGTGTGGGCCTACACAGATACGCAGTATTTT	CASSQGGVWAYTDTQYF
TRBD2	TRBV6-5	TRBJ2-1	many	TGTGCCAGCAGCCTCATACTAGCGGGGGGCGGGAATGAGCAGTTCTTC	CASSLILAGGGNEQFF
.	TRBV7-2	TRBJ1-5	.	TGTGCCAGCAGCCCGAGTTCGTCCAGGACCCATCAGCCCCAGCATTTT	CASSPSSSRTHQPQHF
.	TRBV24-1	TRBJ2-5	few	TGTGCCACCAGTGATTATTTCGGAGAGACCCAGTACTTC	CATSDYFGETQYF
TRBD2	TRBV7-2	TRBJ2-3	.	TGTGCCAGCAGCTCCCGCTGGCGGGGGGCGGTGACAGATACGCAGTATTTT	CASSSRWRGAVTDTQYF
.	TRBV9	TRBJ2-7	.	TGTGCCAGCAGCGTAGCTGTCCAGGGCTACGAGCAGTACTTC	CASSVAVQGYEQYF
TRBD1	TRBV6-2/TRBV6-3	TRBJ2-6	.	TGTGCCAGCAGTGGACAGGAGATCACCTCTGGGGCCAACGTCCGGACTTTC	CASSGQEITSGANVRTF
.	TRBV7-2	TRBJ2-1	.	TGTGCCAGCAGCTTTTATAACAGGGCGTACAATGAGCAGTTCTTC	CASSFYNRAYNEQFF